A single sample gave rise to the 2 T cell receptor beta chains below, sequenced in a study of beta chain features in type 1 diabetes. Study-wide findings and caveats: TCRB CDR3s were moderately but significantly shorter in Type 1 diabetes patients in all four CD4+ subsets.

The antigens of these receptors remain unknown. Since all of the isolated RNA was reverse transcribed, expressed TCRB transcripts were what got sequenced. Only in-frame clones appear in the TCRdb table, and some are missing; sequencing was by immunoSEQ multiplex PCR. Of some 270,000 clones listed, about a tenth are singletons. Sequencing was done on a sample of naive CD4+ T cells from blood. These receptors all come from a man younger than 40 with type 1 diabetes.

This sequence joins TRBV5-1 and TRBJ2-5, with a tentative D call TRBD2 (5 bases). Per germline, CDR1 SGHRS and CDR2 YFSETQ. The length of the CDR3 is 13 residues. The V and J ends lost 2 bases and 6 bases respectively, with 11 bases between them. DNA for the CDR3: TGCGCCAGCAGCTTCGGACTTGAGAAGACCCAGTACTTC. Amino acid sequence: CASSFGLEKTQYF.

The rearrangement links TRBV7-9 to TRBJ1-3; D is unresolved. Deletions cut 6 bases from V and 0 bases from J, with 9 bases between. The CDR3 consists of 14 residues. Germline-derived CDR1 and CDR2 are SEHNR and FQNEAQ (reference sequence). CDR3 sequence reads: CASRRATSGNTIYF. The CDR3 nucleotides read TGTGCCAGCAGGAGGGCGACCTCTGGAAACACCATATATTTT.